This TCR beta chain was found in a study of PD-1 blockade in classical Hodgkin lymphoma. At the level of the study: Nivolumab dosing for patients was 3 mg/kg, administered intravenously every 2 weeks. The study, taken as a whole, reports: Newly diagnosed patients had baseline TCR diversity that was reportedly lower than that of healthy donors.

On this clone itself: What it recognizes is unknown.

Profiling relied on immunoSEQ multiplex PCR, and the TCRdb table lists in-frame clones only, not all of them. The table has some 100,000 clones, approximately 94% seen once. The time point was: cycle 4 day 1 (C4D1), after about 6 weeks of nivolumab. Every patient experienced relapse after autologous stem cell transplantation, and brentuximab vedotin exposure varied. The germline CDR1 and CDR2 sequences are ENHRY and SYGVKD. V was clipped by 0 bases and J by 6 bases; unmatched bases: 3. This CDR3 comprises 16 residues. The material sequenced was peripheral blood mononuclear cells (PBMCs), taken before the fourth cycle of nivolumab. The sequence was obtained from a human donor with classical Hodgkin lymphoma. J is TRBJ2-3 and V is TRBV10-3; TRBD2 aligns across 13 bases. The CDR3 here is CAISESGLAGLDTQYF. Written as DNA, the CDR3 is TGTGCCATCAGTGAGTCGGGACTAGCGGGGTTGGATACGCAGTATTTT.